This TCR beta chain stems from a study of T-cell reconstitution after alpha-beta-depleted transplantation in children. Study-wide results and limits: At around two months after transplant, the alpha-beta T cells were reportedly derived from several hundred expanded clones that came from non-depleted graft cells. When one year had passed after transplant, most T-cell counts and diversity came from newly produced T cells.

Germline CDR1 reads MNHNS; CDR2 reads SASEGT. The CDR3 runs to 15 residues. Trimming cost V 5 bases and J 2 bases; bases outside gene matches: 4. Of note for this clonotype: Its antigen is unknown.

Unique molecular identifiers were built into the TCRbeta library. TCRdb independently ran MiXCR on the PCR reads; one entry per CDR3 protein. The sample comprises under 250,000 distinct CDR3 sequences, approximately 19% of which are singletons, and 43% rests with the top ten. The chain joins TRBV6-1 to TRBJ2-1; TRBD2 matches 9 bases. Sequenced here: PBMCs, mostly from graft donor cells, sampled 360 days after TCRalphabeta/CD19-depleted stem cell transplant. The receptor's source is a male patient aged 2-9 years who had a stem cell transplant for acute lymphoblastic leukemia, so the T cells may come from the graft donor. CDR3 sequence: CASSLSGRPYNEQFF. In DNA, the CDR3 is TGTGCCAGCAGTCTTAGCGGGAGACCCTACAATGAGCAGTTCTTC.